A single sample gave rise to the 26 T cell receptor beta chains below, sequenced in a study of cytomegalovirus exposure and HLA in healthy donors. PCR employed 60 Vbeta and 13 Jbeta primers. TCRdb's table, derived via immunoSEQ multiplex PCR, lists solely in-frame clones and lacks some. This sample has about 94,000 clones; around 82% occur once, and the top ten carry just over 0.75%. Specimen: PBMCs. The receptor set was obtained from a woman aged 60-70 years in good health and CMV-seronegative.

The gene calls are TRBV9 and TRBJ1-1; D unclear. This CDR3 comprises 12 residues. From germline, CDR1 is SGDLS and CDR2 YYNGEE. V gave up 2 bases and J gave up 7 bases, with 9 bases separating them. This CDR3 reads CASSVGDDEAFF. CDR3 in DNA: TGTGCCAGCAGCGTGGGAGATGATGAAGCTTTCTTT.

This clone was seen a handful of times. This CDR3 is CASSIPEGGYNEQFF. Written as DNA, the CDR3 is TGTGCCAGTAGCATCCCAGAGGGAGGCTACAATGAGCAGTTCTTC. V usage is TRBV19 and J usage is TRBJ2-1; D may be TRBD2 (6 bases). Between the trimmed V and J ends, which lost 6 bases and 3 bases, there was a span of 15 bases. The CDR3 contains 15 residues. Germline V gene sequence: CDR1 LNHDA, CDR2 SQIVND (reference sequence).

The gene calls are TRBV19 and TRBJ2-1; 14 positions agree with TRBD2. In germline, CDR1 is LNHDA, CDR2 SQIVND (reference sequence). Trimming at V came to 6 bases and at J to 6 bases, leaving 7 bases not matched to a gene. This CDR3 is built from 16 residues. The CDR3 sequence is CASSKTSGRAGNEQFF. CDR3 DNA: TGTGCCAGTAGCAAGACTAGCGGGAGGGCGGGCAATGAGCAGTTCTTC. Looking up the rest from reference TRBV19 and TRBJ2-1 gives the full variable domain: DGGITQSPKYLFRKEGQNVTLSCEQNLNHDAMYWYRQDPGQGLRLIYYSQIVNDFQKGDIAEGYSVSREKKESFPLTVTSAQKNPTAFYLCASSKTSGRAGNEQFFGPGTRLTVL.

The chain recombines TRBV6-5 with TRBJ2-3; 8 positions agree with TRBD1. The V segment lost 4 bases and the J segment 0 bases; nucleotides outside the gene matches: 6. The CDR3 loop spans 16 amino acids. The germline CDR1 and CDR2 sequences are MNHEY and SVGAGI. Here the CDR3 reads CASSLTGVLSTDTQYF. The CDR3, as DNA: TGTGCCAGCAGTTTGACAGGGGTCCTTAGCACAGATACGCAGTATTTT.

The chain links TRBV6-5 to TRBJ1-2, with 11 positions matching TRBD1. The germline V gene has CDR1 MNHEY and CDR2 SVGAGI. The J segment lost 7 bases and the V segment lost 2 bases, leaving 6 bases of the junction unmatched. This CDR3 spans 15 amino acids. The CDR3 is CASSYRGQGVGGYTF. The CDR3, as DNA: TGTGCCAGCAGTTACCGGGGACAGGGGGTTGGTGGCTACACCTTC.

J is TRBJ1-2 and V is TRBV5-1; the match to TRBD1 covers 9 bases. J was trimmed by 4 bases and V by 0 bases; bases with no gene match: 4. The CDR3 extends over 15 amino acids. Germline V CDR1 and CDR2: SGHRS, YFSETQ. The CDR3 sequence: CASSLETGQGYGYTF. The CDR3 DNA is TGCGCCAGCAGCTTGGAGACGGGACAGGGCTATGGCTACACCTTC.

The chain recombines TRBV7-9 with TRBJ1-1; D may be TRBD1 (5 bases). CDR1 SEHNR and CDR2 FQNEAQ come from the germline V gene (reference sequence). V was trimmed by 2 bases and J by 1 base, leaving 11 bases between them. This CDR3 is built from 15 residues. The CDR3 reads CASSLLKGENTEAFF. The CDR3 nucleotides are TGTGCCAGCAGCTTACTCAAAGGGGAGAACACTGAAGCTTTCTTT.

Concerning this clone itself: Distinct nucleotide sequences in the sample also encode this CDR3. V usage is TRBV6-5 and J usage is TRBJ1-5; TRBD1 matches at 9 bases. J gave up 2 bases and V 6 bases, and 2 bases lay outside the gene matches. Germline V lookup: CDR1 MNHEY, CDR2 SVGAGI. This CDR3 has 14 residues. The CDR3 region is CASSRTGGNQPQHF. The DNA for the CDR3 is TGTGCCAGCAGCCGGACAGGGGGCAATCAGCCCCAGCATTTT.

The V call is TRBV4-1, the J call TRBJ1-5; D not resolved. Trimming removed 0 bases at V and 6 bases at J, with 12 bases between. Germline CDR1 MGHRA, CDR2 YSYEKL. There are 15 residues in the CDR3. The CDR3 loop reads CASSQEAGFGQPQHF. The CDR3, as DNA: TGCGCCAGCAGCCAAGAGGCAGGATTTGGTCAGCCCCAGCATTTT.

This chain connects TRBV4-1 to TRBJ1-4, with D possibly TRBD1 on 5 matching bases. The CDR3 covers 18 residues. Trimming took 0 bases from V and 7 from J, leaving 21 bases between them. The germline V gene has CDR1 MGHRA and CDR2 YSYEKL. In nucleotides, the CDR3 is TGCGCCAGCAGCCAAGAGGGGCAGGACACCACTGGTATTGAAAAACTGTTTTTT. Translation gives CASSQEGQDTTGIEKLFF.

Worth noting for this clone: The sample holds other DNA sequences that translate to the same CDR3. The chain couples TRBV18 to TRBJ1-1, with a tentative D call TRBD1 (5 bases). Trimming shortened V by 3 bases and J by 2 bases, and 10 bases separated the two germline ends. In germline, CDR1 is KGHSH, CDR2 LQKENI. CDR3 length equals 14 residues. CDR3 sequence (DNA): TGTGCCAGCTCACCTTTCGACAGAAACACTGAAGCTTTCTTT. Translated: CASSPFDRNTEAFF.

This sequence joins TRBV19 and TRBJ2-7; 8 positions match TRBD2. This CDR3 region has 14 residues. Per the germline V gene, CDR1 is LNHDA and CDR2 is SQIVND (reference sequence). Losses at the gene ends were 8 bases for V and 0 bases for J; bases not matched to a gene: 6. CDR3 residues: CASELAGNSYEQYF. DNA of the CDR3: TGTGCCAGTGAGTTAGCGGGAAACTCCTACGAGCAGTACTTC.

The chain combines TRBV7-8 with TRBJ1-1, with 9 bases lining up with TRBD1. The CDR3 contains 15 residues. V lost 5 bases to trimming and J lost 0 bases; unmatched junction nucleotides: 4. The V gene's germline CDR1 is SGHVS and CDR2 FQNEAQ. The CDR3 reads CASSVDRGLNTEAFF. For the CDR3, the DNA is TGTGCCAGCAGCGTAGACAGGGGGTTGAACACTGAAGCTTTCTTT.

The J gene is TRBJ2-5, the V gene TRBV13; D is unclear. V dropped 5 bases and J dropped 5 bases, with 12 bases sitting between them. CDR1 is PRHDT and CDR2 is FYEKMQ in the germline V gene (reference sequence). The CDR3 is 13 residues long. The CDR3 spells CASSPAARETQYF. The CDR3, as DNA: TGTGCCAGCAGCCCGGCGGCTAGGGAGACCCAGTACTTC.

This chain uses TRBV9 with TRBJ1-1; D perhaps matches TRBD1 (5 bases). Germline lookup yields CDR1 SGDLS and CDR2 YYNGEE. This CDR3 is built from 14 residues. V shed 0 bases and J shed 5 bases, with 11 bases lying between them. The CDR3 spells CASSVDQGGTEAFF. The CDR3 coding sequence is TGTGCCAGCAGCGTAGATCAGGGAGGTACTGAAGCTTTCTTT.

The chain employs TRBV5-1 and TRBJ1-2; 8 nucleotides line up with TRBD1. V trimming: 3 bases; J trimming: 4 bases; junction bases outside the gene matches: 5. Germline assignment: CDR1 SGHRS and CDR2 YFSETQ. The CDR3 loop spans 14 amino acids. This CDR3 reads CASSSGQVPYGYTF. DNA for the CDR3: TGCGCCAGCAGCTCGGGACAGGTTCCCTATGGCTACACCTTC.

CDR3 nucleotides: TGTGCCAGCAGTTTATCGTTCACTGAAGCTTTCTTT. Its protein is CASSLSFTEAFF. This chain connects TRBV28 to TRBJ1-1; D gene ambiguous. Germline V CDR1 and CDR2: MDHEN, SYDVKM. CDR3 length: 12 residues. V lost 1 base and J lost 4, with 4 bases in between.

The gene calls are TRBV19 and TRBJ1-5, with TRBD1 matching over 8 bases. The length of the CDR3 is 14 residues. After removal of 6 bases from V and 3 bases from J, the junction contained 4 bases not matched to a gene. The germline V gene encodes CDR1 LNHDA and CDR2 SQIVND (reference sequence). In DNA form, the CDR3 reads TGTGCCAGTAGCGGGGGACAGGACAATCAGCCCCAGCATTTT. It is translated as CASSGGQDNQPQHF.

The chain has TRBV7-2 and TRBJ1-1, with D perhaps matching TRBD1 (5 bases). The V and J ends lost 2 bases and 3 bases respectively, with 16 bases between them. The CDR3 runs to 16 residues. Germline CDR1 reads SGHTA; CDR2 reads FQGNSA. Here the CDR3 reads CASSLNEQGGDTEAFF. The CDR3 DNA sequence: TGTGCCAGCAGCTTAAATGAGCAGGGCGGTGACACTGAAGCTTTCTTT.

This clone appeared once. The chain combines TRBV10-2 with TRBJ1-2; D not certain. The germline V and J ends were trimmed by 3 bases and 6 bases, with 14 bases remaining between them. CDR1 WSHSY and CDR2 SAAADI come from the germline V gene. This CDR3 is built from 14 residues. CDR3 sequence: CASSDLRRKDGYTF. In DNA, the CDR3 is TGCGCCAGCAGTGACCTACGGAGGAAGGATGGCTACACCTTC.

V is TRBV4-3 and J is TRBJ2-1; D perhaps matches TRBD2 (6 bases). Germline V lookup: CDR1 LGHNA, CDR2 YSLEER. The CDR3 has 15 amino acids. V lost 1 base and J 7 bases, leaving 14 bases between the germline ends. The CDR3 region is CASSQALSGGNEQFF. As DNA, the CDR3 is TGCGCCAGCAGCCAAGCTCTGTCTGGAGGGAATGAGCAGTTCTTC.

DNA for the CDR3: TGCGCCAGCAGCCTTGGCCGGGGAGGGAGGACCGGGGAGCTGTTTTTT. Translated, it gives CASSLGRGGRTGELFF. The J gene is TRBJ2-2, the V gene TRBV5-1, with 7 bases fitting TRBD2. This CDR3 is 16 amino acids long. J lost 5 bases, V lost 4 bases, and 11 bases had no gene match. CDR1 SGHRS and CDR2 YFSETQ come from the germline V gene. Using reference TRBV5-1 and TRBJ2-2 for the parts outside the CDR3, the full variable domain is KAGVTQTPRYLIKTRGQQVTLSCSPISGHRSVSWYQQTPGQGLQFLFEYFSETQRNKGNFPGRFSGRQFSNSRSEMNVSTLELGDSALYLCASSLGRGGRTGELFFGEGSRLTVL.

This clone was seen a single time. V usage is TRBV2 and J usage is TRBJ1-1, with D perhaps TRBD1 (5 bases). The CDR3 length is 14 residues. Germline assignment: CDR1 SNHLY and CDR2 FYNNEI. V was shortened by 6 bases and J by 0 bases, with 11 bases between the two germline ends. The CDR3 here is CASSQDSLNTEAFF. DNA for the CDR3: TGTGCCAGCAGCCAAGACAGCTTGAACACTGAAGCTTTCTTT.

This clone occurred a few times. This rearrangement joins TRBV5-6 to TRBJ1-2, with D possibly TRBD1 on 5 matching bases. Germline lookup yields CDR1 SGHDT and CDR2 YYEEEE. V was pared by 0 bases and J by 0 bases, with 18 bases between. This CDR3 has 18 residues. CDR3 coding DNA: TGTGCCAGCAGCTTGGCCCTCTTGGAGGGGCTGTCTAACTATGGCTACACCTTC. Translated, it gives CASSLALLEGLSNYGYTF.

The genes are TRBV6-6 and TRBJ2-7; D might be TRBD1 (6 bases). This CDR3 contains 14 residues. CDR1 is MNHNY and CDR2 is SVGAGI in the germline V gene (reference sequence). V was shortened by 0 bases and J by 3 bases, with 9 bases between the two germline ends. In DNA, the CDR3 is TGTGCCAGCAGTTACTCCCCGGACAGCTACGAGCAGTACTTC. Translating gives CASSYSPDSYEQYF.

DNA for the CDR3: TGTGCCAGCAGTACTACTACAGGACGGCACTATGGCTACACCTTC. Translation gives CASSTTTGRHYGYTF. The chain employs TRBV6-6 and TRBJ1-2, with TRBD1 as a possible D gene (5 bases). Trimming stripped 5 bases from V and 3 bases from J, with 16 bases between. Germline CDR1 reads MNHNY; CDR2 reads SVGAGI (reference sequence). This CDR3 is 15 amino acids long.